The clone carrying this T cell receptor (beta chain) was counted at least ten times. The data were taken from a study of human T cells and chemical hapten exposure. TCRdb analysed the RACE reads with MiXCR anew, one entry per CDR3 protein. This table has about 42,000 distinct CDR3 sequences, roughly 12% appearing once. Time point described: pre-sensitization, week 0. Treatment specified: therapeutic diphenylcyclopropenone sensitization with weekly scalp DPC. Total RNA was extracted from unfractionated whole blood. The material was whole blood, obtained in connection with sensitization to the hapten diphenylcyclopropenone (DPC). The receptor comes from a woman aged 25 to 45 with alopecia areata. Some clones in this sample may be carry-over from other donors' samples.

CDR3 loop: CASWGGLATNEKLFF. CDR3 nucleotide sequence: TGTGCCTCCTGGGGCGGGCTTGCAACTAATGAAAAACTGTTTTTT. The chain links TRBV30 to TRBJ1-4; tentative D call: TRBD1 (5 bases). The CDR3 totals 15 residues. The V gene's germline CDR1 is GTSNPN and CDR2 SVGIG (reference sequence). Trimming shortened V by 7 bases and J by 0 bases, and 15 bases separated the two germline ends. The whole variable domain, remainder taken from reference TRBV30 and TRBJ1-4, is SQTIHQWPATLVQPVGSPLSLECTVEGTSNPNLYWYRQAAGRGLQLLFYSVGIGQISSEVPQNLSASRPQDRQFILSSKKLLLSDSGFYLCASWGGLATNEKLFFGSGTQLSVL.